Sequencing of this T cell receptor beta chain was carried out in a study of cytomegalovirus exposure and HLA in healthy donors (dated by TCRdb to the late 2010s). In terms of the full investigation: An earlier analysis of approximately 640 of the donors reported 250 to 350 Gb of sequence data and roughly 100 million unique TCR beta sequences from 150 million to 200 million T cells. An early release that covered about 600 HLA-typed donors contained approximately 300 gigabases of sequencing data and 80 million or so unique TCR sequences. Among the roughly 390 genotyped donors, around 81% belonged to the genetic ancestry cluster associated with self-reported Caucasian donors. The study aimed to test whether cataloging public T cell receptors could reveal signatures of past pathogen exposure. The T cell repertoires of around 670 subjects were profiled by immunosequencing and related to cytomegalovirus serostatus. Besides the first cohort of around 670 subjects, a separate validation cohort made up of 120 different subjects was used. To predict cytomegalovirus infection status, the study brought together high-throughput TCR immunosequencing, statistical association of individual TCRs with disease status, and machine learning. A later analysis re-analyzed previously published TCR beta repertoires from approximately 700 donors and added high-resolution HLA genotyping to study TCR occurrence patterns. Rather than using new phenotypic data, the later analysis identified candidate immune exposures from TCR beta sequences and from how often those sequences occurred across donors. In an earlier analysis of 587 of the donors, high-throughput TCR beta sequencing was used to judge whether each TCR beta V gene segment behaved as functional or pseudogenic. Alongside the repertoire data, information on donor age, sex, ethnicity and CMV serostatus was compiled. A later genetic analysis took genome-wide SNP genotypes for about three fifths of the roughly 700 donors and used that subset as a discovery cohort. Every repertoire in the discovery cohort had been generated on one and the same sequencing platform. Class I and class II HLA loci were covered by the typing at four-digit resolution. The number of typed donors differed by locus: about 620-630 for A, B, C, DRB1 and DQB1; 522 for DQA1; around 610 for DPA1; and approximately 450 for DPB1. Roughly 5 DR-DQ haplotypes were handled as single units for association and clustering because linkage in the cohort was strong. Among around 400 genotyped donors of the cohort, an average of around 240,000 unique TCR beta nucleotide sequences were sequenced per donor, about a sixth of them non-productive.

The cohort consisted of 600 to 700 healthy bone marrow donors. At the time of sampling, every cohort member was nominally healthy, though immune exposures that went unrecorded were likely present. The donor tested CMV seropositive and was one of the 289 seropositive cohort members. Every donor gave a peripheral blood sample, and the peripheral blood mononuclear cells from that sample were used for TCR beta sequencing. The Qiagen DNeasy Blood Extraction Kit was used to extract genomic DNA from the blood cell samples. Receptor libraries were prepared by the immunoSEQ multiplex PCR assay. A mixture of 60 forward primers for TCR Vbeta segments and 13 reverse primers for TCR Jbeta segments was used in the multiplex PCR. The CDR3 region of rearranged TCR beta genes was amplified from genomic DNA with a multiplex PCR assay. The Illumina HiSeq System was used to sequence the amplified TCR beta libraries as 87-base-pair reads. The study's processing was this. Across the 670 or so repertoires, a later analysis counted around 80 million unique TCR beta chains, roughly 11 million of which were shared by at least two donors. A nearest-neighbor algorithm error-corrected the raw reads and collapsed the reads into unique sequences, merging closely related sequences to remove PCR and sequencing errors. CDR3 sequences were aligned to IMGT reference sequences to assign V, D and J gene segments. For a sequence to be retained, a match of at least six nucleotides was required to both a V gene segment and a J gene segment. Rearrangements were classified as productive when the CDR3 lacked stop codons and remained in frame with V and J, and all other rearrangements were classified as non-productive. CDR3 was defined according to IMGT convention as the region running from the second conserved V-encoded cysteine to the conserved J-encoded phenylalanine. Sequences without an unambiguous match to a single V gene segment were excluded from the earlier analysis of almost 600 of the donors. An earlier analysis of over 450 of the donors classified V segments as functional when productive rearrangements were above 56.7% and as segregating when the standard deviation between donors was above 5%. A statistical classification framework was built for diagnosing cytomegalovirus status from the catalog of TCR beta chain sequences. V and J gene assignment, in a later analysis, came from comparing TCR nucleotide sequences with IMGT/GENE-DB human TR gene sequences. A later analysis assigned CDR3 sequences and most-parsimonious VDJ recombination scenarios with the TCRdist pipeline. In a later analysis, each TCR beta chain was defined by its CDR3 amino acid sequence together with its V-gene family, and reads lacking a unique V-gene family were excluded. To address suspected cross-contamination and a sequencing artifact, a later analysis removed around 600 highly shared, low-generation-probability nucleotide sequences. In a later analysis, a clonal expansion index for each public chain was calculated from normalized within-repertoire ranks of inferred template counts. In a later analysis, generation probabilities were computed using a VDJ recombination model fitted to out-of-frame rearrangements, and the results were checked against IGoR. In a later analysis, TCR-TCR, TCR-HLA and TCR-CMV co-occurrence was scored with hypergeometric tests, and a repertoire-size bias correction was applied to TCR pairs. To estimate false discovery rates, a later analysis permuted the HLA or CMV assignments 20 times. A later analysis grouped co-occurring TCRs with DBSCAN, adding TCRdist sequence similarity when clustering within HLA-allele-positive subsets. Co-occurrence clustering excluded repertoires with fewer than 30,000 or more than 120,000 public chains, plus five with anomalous nucleotide sharing. This immuneACCESS table, as held by TCRdb, lists in-frame sequences with V and J called but not all clones. Of the missing ones, under half trace to an unresolved V gene in checked studies; the others have no known cause. V, J and clone size reflect that table, while D and trimming were determined from the DNA. This sample comprises 50,000 or so clones, 60% to 80% of them detected only once. About 3% of the sample belongs to the ten largest clones.

Note on this clone: The antigen this receptor binds is unknown. Base qualities are not at hand, and no much larger clone is one base apart.

Findings and caveats that apply to the study as a whole: In a later analysis, HLA-associated TCR beta chains were found to be more clonally expanded and to have lower generation probabilities than equally common non-associated chains. An earlier analysis of some 590 of the donors showed that most TCR beta V segments appeared in productive rearrangements either about 87% or about 30% of the time, which broadly matched IMGT annotations. CMV serostatus was the only immune exposure information available for the cohort. The classifier was reported to diagnose cytomegalovirus status with high specificity and sensitivity in both the original and validation cohorts. In vitro tests confirmed that three of the cytomegalovirus-associated TCR beta chains recognize cytomegalovirus antigens. Specific HLA alleles were associated with about 17,000 TCR beta sequences at a false discovery rate of 0.05 in a later analysis. A later genetic analysis associated a missense DCLRE1C variant with V-gene and J-gene trimming of TCR beta chains, and an independent cohort replicated the association. Presence/absence analyses assumed roughly uniform sequencing depth across donors, an assumption that may not hold. Because counts were too low, some 16 rarely observed V segments, including chromosome 9 orphons, were excluded from the earlier analysis of 587 of the donors. In the study, roughly 160 TCR beta chains were listed as associated with cytomegalovirus. The sequencing pipeline was judged likely to have produced a cluster of highly shared sequence variants as a technical artifact. In a later analysis, several top co-occurrence clusters were reported to appear linked to parvovirus B19, influenza, CMV and Epstein-Barr virus. A further reported finding was that TCR beta sequences accurately predicted the HLA-A and HLA-B alleles for most subjects in the first cohort. In a later analysis, the rate of TCR association differed among HLA loci, with DRB1 alleles having the most associated TCRs and HLA-C alleles having the fewest. In a later analysis, most CMV-associated TCR beta chains were found to appear HLA-restricted, with HLA associations seemingly driven largely by CMV exposure. HLA typing was unavailable for some donors at each locus, so association tests used only the typed subset. Strong co-occurrence of HLA alleles, especially DR and DQ, made assigning TCR associations to individual alleles difficult. Correlated functional status among segregating V segments might be attributable to linkage disequilibrium, but an unknown experimental factor could not be ruled out. The authors suggested that the approach could potentially be extended to other disease states and immunological phenotypes. The cohort was sequenced for TCR beta chains only, and without alpha or paired-chain data the features that could be detected were limited. Across donors, most TCR sequences were observed very rarely, whereas some public TCRs were present in many individuals. A later genetic analysis reported fewer N-insertions in productive TCRs among donors in an Asian-associated ancestry cluster than the roughly 700-donor mean.

Source material: PBMCs. The clonotype originates from a woman between 40 and 50 years old in good health and CMV-seropositive.

The CDR3 sequence is CASSVTGEKLFF. The nucleotide sequence reads TGTGCCAGCAGCGTTACAGGGGAAAAACTGTTTTTT. In this chain, TRBV5-8 is recombined with TRBJ1-4; TRBD1 is perhaps the D gene, given 6 matching bases. CDR1 SGHTS and CDR2 YDEGEE are derived from the germline V gene. The CDR3 numbers 12 residues from cysteine through phenylalanine. Only the CDR3 portion is preserved as DNA: 36 bases, with reading frame beginning at the first base. V drops 4 bases and J drops 8 bases, leaving 9 bases in between.